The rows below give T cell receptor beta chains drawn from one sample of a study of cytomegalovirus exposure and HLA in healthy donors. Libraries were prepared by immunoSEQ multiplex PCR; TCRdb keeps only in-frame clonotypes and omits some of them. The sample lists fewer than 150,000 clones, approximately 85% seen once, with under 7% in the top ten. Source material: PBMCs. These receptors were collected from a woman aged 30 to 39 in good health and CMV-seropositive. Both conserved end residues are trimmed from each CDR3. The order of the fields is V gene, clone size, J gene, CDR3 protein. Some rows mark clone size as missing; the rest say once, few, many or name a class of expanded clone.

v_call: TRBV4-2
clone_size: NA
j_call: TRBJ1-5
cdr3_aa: ASSQDWGGNQPQH

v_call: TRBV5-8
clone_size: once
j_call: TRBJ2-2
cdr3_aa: ASSSPGRNTGELF

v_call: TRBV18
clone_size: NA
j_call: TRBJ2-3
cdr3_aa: ASSLDRAGDTQY

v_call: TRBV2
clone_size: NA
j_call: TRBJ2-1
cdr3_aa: ASRALDNYNEQF

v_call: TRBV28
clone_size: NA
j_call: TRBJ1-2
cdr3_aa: ASRTGEGGYT

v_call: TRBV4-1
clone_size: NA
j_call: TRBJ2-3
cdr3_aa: ASSQTWTSGSVTDTQY

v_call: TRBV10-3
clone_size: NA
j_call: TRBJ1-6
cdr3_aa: AISELERDRGNSPLH

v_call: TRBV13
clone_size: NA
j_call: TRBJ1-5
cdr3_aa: ASSRSTQKDQPQH

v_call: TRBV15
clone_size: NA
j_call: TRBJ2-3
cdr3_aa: ATSTGGGTQY

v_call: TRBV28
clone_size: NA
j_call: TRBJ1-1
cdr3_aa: ASSLQVYTEAF

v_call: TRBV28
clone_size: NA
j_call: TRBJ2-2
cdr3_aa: ASSLGRGGTGELF

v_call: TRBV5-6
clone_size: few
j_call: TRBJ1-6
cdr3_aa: ASSTSVGGGNSPLH

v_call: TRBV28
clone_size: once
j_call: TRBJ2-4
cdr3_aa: ASTGQGWFQAKNIQY

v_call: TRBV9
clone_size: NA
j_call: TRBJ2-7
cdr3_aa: ASSVGGTHYEQY

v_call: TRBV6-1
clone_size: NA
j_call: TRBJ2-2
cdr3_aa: ASSGRWTNTGELF

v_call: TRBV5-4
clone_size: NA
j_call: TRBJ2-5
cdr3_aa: ASSLGVAGPKGETQY

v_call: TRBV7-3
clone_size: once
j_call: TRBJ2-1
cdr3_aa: ASSSYRGGNEQF

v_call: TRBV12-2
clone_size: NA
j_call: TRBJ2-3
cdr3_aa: ASRHRRTSGRTDTQY

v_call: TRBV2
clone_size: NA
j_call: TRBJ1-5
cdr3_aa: ASSEEQPLGPQH

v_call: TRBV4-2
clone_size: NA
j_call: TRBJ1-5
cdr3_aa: ASSQGGTGEGQPQH

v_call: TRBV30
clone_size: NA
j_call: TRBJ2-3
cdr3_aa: AGTGTNTDTQY

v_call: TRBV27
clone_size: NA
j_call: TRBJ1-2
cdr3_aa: ASSFLGEYGYGYT

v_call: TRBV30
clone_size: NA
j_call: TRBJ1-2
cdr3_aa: AWSPTGDYGYT

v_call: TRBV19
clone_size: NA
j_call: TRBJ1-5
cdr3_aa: ASSHSGTAHQPQH

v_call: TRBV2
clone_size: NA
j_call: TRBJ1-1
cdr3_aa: ASSESLDRGTEAF

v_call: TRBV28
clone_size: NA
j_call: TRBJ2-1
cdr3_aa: ASSLRHNNEQF

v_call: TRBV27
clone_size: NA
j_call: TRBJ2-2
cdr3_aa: ASRQGSGELF

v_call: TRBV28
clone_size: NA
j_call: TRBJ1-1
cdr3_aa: ASSLPGTEAF

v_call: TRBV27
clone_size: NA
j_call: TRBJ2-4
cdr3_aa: ASNHHREKGAKNIQY

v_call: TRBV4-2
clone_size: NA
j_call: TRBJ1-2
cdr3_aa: ASSHNRGDYGYT

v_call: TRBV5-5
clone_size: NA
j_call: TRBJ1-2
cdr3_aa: ASSPPQWGSSFYGYT

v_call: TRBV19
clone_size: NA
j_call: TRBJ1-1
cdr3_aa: ASSLPNTEAF

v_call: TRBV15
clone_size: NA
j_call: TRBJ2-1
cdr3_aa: ATSRGQASGRFFSYNEQF

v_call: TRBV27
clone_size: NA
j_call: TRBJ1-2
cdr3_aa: ASSLKDSSNYGYT

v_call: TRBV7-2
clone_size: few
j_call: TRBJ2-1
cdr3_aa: ASRQAGGPNEQF

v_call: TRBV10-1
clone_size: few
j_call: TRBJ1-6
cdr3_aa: ASSAGCPLH

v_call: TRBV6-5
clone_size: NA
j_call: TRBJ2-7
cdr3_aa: ASSPFLAGGFEQY

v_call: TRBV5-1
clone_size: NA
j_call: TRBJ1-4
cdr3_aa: ASSEGAIDRVEKLF

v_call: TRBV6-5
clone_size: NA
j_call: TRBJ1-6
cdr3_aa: ASSPQGINSPLH